Below are 10 T cell receptor beta chains sequenced from a single sample in a study of cytomegalovirus exposure and HLA in healthy donors. The PCR ran on 60 Vbeta and 13 Jbeta primers. Using immunoSEQ multiplex PCR, the repertoire was profiled, and TCRdb retains in-frame clones only, with some absent. The sample shows roughly 73,000 clones, roughly 70% of them seen only once. The sample comprised PBMCs. The receptors come from a man aged 65 to 79 in good health and CMV-seronegative.

This clone was detected only a few times. The chain uses TRBV11-3 and TRBJ2-1, with TRBD2 as a possible D gene (6 bases). Per the germline V gene, CDR1 is SGHNT and CDR2 is YENEEA. The CDR3 extends over 16 amino acids. Between the trimmed V and J ends, which lost 6 bases and 1 base, there was a span of 16 bases. The CDR3 region is CASSSRDSGSYNEQFF. In nucleotides, the CDR3 is TGTGCCAGCAGTTCCCGGGATAGCGGTTCCTACAATGAGCAGTTCTTC.

This sequence joins TRBV5-6 and TRBJ1-3, with a weak D call TRBD1 (5 bases). Germline lookup yields CDR1 SGHDT and CDR2 YYEEEE. V shed 0 bases and J shed 5 bases, with 21 bases lying between them. There are 18 residues in the CDR3. CDR3 nucleotide sequence: TGTGCCAGCAGCTTGGCCTACCAAAGACAGATTTACAGAAACACCATATATTTT. Amino acids: CASSLAYQRQIYRNTIYF.

This clone was counted a few times. The J gene is TRBJ2-7, the V gene TRBV6-5, with D maybe TRBD1 (6 bases). Trimming took off 2 bases at V and 4 bases at J, with 12 bases between the two ends. The CDR3 is 14 amino acids. The germline CDR1 and CDR2 sequences are MNHEY and SVGAGI. The CDR3 here is CASSYKGEKYEQYF. CDR3 in DNA: TGTGCCAGCAGTTACAAGGGGGAGAAGTACGAGCAGTACTTC.

The chain recombines TRBV7-2 with TRBJ2-1, with 9 nucleotides matching TRBD2. The length of the CDR3 is 16 residues. In germline, CDR1 is SGHTA, CDR2 FQGNSA. V was clipped by 4 bases and J by 3 bases; unmatched bases: 7. The CDR3 here is CASSSTGTSIYNEQFF. CDR3 in DNA: TGTGCCAGCAGCTCTACCGGGACTAGCATCTACAATGAGCAGTTCTTC.

J is TRBJ2-5 and V is TRBV7-2; TRBD1 matches at 12 bases. The CDR3 runs 15 residues. Germline V gives CDR1 SGHTA, CDR2 FQGNSA. V shed 4 bases, J shed 11 bases, and the junction held 11 bases outside the gene matches. The DNA of the CDR3 is TGTGCCAGCAGCTATACCGGGACAGGGGGCGCGGGGCAGTACTTC. Translating gives CASSYTGTGGAGQYF.

The genes are TRBV6-5 and TRBJ2-7, with 7 bases lining up with TRBD1. CDR3 length equals 14 residues. The J segment lost 2 bases and the V segment lost 5 bases, leaving 6 bases of the junction unmatched. Germline values: CDR1 MNHEY, CDR2 SVGAGI. CDR3 amino acids: CASSPGQNPYEQYF. CDR3 bases: TGTGCCAGCAGTCCGGGACAGAACCCCTACGAGCAGTACTTC.

This chain uses TRBV28 with TRBJ1-2, with D perhaps matching TRBD1 (5 bases). V lost 5 bases and J lost 4, with 14 bases in between. Germline V gene sequence: CDR1 MDHEN, CDR2 SYDVKM. CDR3 size: 14 residues. CDR3 region: CASSIPSQGYGYTF. CDR3 DNA: TGTGCCAGCAGTATTCCCTCTCAGGGCTATGGCTACACCTTC.

The chain employs TRBV6-4 and TRBJ2-2; 8 nucleotides align to TRBD1. This CDR3 is built from 13 residues. In germline, CDR1 is MRHNA, CDR2 SNTAGT. Unmatched junction bases numbered 1, after V lost 6 bases and J lost 4 bases. The CDR3 DNA reads TGTGCCAGCAGAACAGGGGGCACCGGGGAGCTGTTTTTT. It specifies CASRTGGTGELFF.

The rearrangement joins TRBV11-2 to TRBJ1-2; TRBD1 agrees at 7 bases. The CDR3 consists of 15 residues. Germline lookup yields CDR1 SGHAT and CDR2 FQNNGV. The V and J ends lost 5 bases and 4 bases, in that order; junction bases with no gene match: 10. This CDR3 is CASSPSRDSFYGYTF. CDR3 coding DNA: TGTGCCAGCAGCCCAAGCCGGGACAGCTTCTATGGCTACACCTTC. The full variable domain, with the rest looked up from reference TRBV11-2 and TRBJ1-2, is EAGVAQSPRYKIIEKRQSVAFWCNPISGHATLYWYQQILGQGPKLLIQFQNNGVVDDSQLPKDRFSAERLKGVDSTLKIQPAKLEDSAVYLCASSPSRDSFYGYTFGSGTRLTVV.

The V call is TRBV6-1, the J call TRBJ2-1; D may be TRBD1 (6 bases). Per germline, CDR1 MNHNS and CDR2 SASEGT. This CDR3 region has 15 residues. The V and J ends lost 4 bases and 2 bases respectively, with 12 bases between them. Here the CDR3 DNA reads TGTGCCAGCAGTGTTGCTGAGGGGGCCTACAATGAGCAGTTCTTC. The encoded protein is CASSVAEGAYNEQFF.